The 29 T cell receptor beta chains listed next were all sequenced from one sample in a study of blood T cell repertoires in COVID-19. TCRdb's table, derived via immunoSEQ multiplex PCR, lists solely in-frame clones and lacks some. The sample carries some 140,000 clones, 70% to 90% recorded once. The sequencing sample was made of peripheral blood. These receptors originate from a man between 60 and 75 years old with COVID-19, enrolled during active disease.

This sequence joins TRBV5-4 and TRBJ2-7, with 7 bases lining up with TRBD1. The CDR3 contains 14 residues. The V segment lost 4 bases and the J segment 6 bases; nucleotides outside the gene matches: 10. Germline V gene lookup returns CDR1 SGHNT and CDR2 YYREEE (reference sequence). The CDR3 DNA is TGTGCCAGCAGCGCGATGACAGGGCTTGGCGAGCAGTACTTC. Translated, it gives CASSAMTGLGEQYF. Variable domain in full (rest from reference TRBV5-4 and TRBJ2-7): ETGVTQSPTHLIKTRGQQVTLRCSSQSGHNTVSWYQQALGQGPQFIFQYYREEENGRGNFPPRFSGLQFPNYSSELNVNALELDDSALYLCASSAMTGLGEQYFGPGTRLTVT.

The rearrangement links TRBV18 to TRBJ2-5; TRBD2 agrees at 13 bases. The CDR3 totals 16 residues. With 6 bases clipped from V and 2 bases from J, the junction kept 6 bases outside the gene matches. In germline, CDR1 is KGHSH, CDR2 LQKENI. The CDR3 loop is CASSLTSGGEQETQYF. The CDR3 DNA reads TGTGCCAGCTCCCTCACTAGCGGGGGGGAACAAGAGACCCAGTACTTC.

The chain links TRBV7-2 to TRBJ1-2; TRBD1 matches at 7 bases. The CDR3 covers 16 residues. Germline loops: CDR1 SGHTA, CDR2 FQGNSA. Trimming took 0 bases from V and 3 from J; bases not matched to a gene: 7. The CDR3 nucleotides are TGTGCCAGCAGCTTAGCGCAGTCGACAGGGTACTATGGCTACACCTTC. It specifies CASSLAQSTGYYGYTF.

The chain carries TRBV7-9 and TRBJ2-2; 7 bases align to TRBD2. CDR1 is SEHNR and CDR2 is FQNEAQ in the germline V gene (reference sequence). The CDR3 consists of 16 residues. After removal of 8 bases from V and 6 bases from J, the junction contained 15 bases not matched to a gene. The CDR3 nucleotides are TGTGCCAGCCCGACCGTGGCGGGAGTTACGGCCGGGGAGCTGTTTTTT. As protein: CASPTVAGVTAGELFF. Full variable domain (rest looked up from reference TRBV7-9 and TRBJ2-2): DTGVSQNPRHKITKRGQNVTFRCDPISEHNRLYWYRQTLGQGPEFLTYFQNEAQLEKSRLLSDRFSAERPKGSFSTLEIQRTEQGDSAMYLCASPTVAGVTAGELFFGEGSRLTVL.

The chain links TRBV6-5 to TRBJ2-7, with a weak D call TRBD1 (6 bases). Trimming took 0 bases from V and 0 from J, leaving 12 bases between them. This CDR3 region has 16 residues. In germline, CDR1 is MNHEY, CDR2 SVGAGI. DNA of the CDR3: TGTGCCAGCAGTTACTCAGACAGGCCGAGCTCCTACGAGCAGTACTTC. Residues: CASSYSDRPSSYEQYF.

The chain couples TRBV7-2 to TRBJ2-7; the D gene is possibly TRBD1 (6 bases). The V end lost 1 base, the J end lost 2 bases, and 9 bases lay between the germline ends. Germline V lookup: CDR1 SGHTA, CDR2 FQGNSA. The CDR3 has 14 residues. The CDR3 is CASSLVQGPYEQYF. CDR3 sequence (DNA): TGTGCCAGCAGCTTAGTACAGGGCCCCTACGAGCAGTACTTC.

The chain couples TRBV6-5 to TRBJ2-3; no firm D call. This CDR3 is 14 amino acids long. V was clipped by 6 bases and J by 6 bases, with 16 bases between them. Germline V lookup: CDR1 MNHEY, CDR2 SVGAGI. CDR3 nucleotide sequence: TGTGCCAGCAGCAACCTTTTGGCCAGGGATACGCAGTATTTT. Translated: CASSNLLARDTQYF.

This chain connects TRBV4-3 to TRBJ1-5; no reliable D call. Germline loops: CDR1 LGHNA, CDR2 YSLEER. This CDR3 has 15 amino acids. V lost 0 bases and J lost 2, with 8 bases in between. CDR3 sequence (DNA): TGCGCCAGCAGCCAAGAAAACTACGGCAATCAGCCCCAGCATTTT. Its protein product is CASSQENYGNQPQHF.

The CDR3 bases are TGTGCCAGCAGTTACGGGGACAGGGGGCGAAACACTGAAGCTTTCTTT. Translation gives CASSYGDRGRNTEAFF. The chain uses TRBV6-2 or TRBV6-3 and TRBJ1-1, with 12 nucleotides matching TRBD1. The trim removed 2 bases at V and 2 bases at J, leaving 3 bases unmatched. The CDR3 spans 16 residues. Germline loops: CDR1 MNHEY, CDR2 SVGEGT.

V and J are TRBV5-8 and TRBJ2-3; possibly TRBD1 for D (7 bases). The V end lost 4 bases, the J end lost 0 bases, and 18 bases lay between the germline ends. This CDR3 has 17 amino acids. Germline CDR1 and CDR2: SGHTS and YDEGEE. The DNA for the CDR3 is TGTGCCAGCAGCGACCGGAGGGGACAGCTGAGCACAGATACGCAGTATTTT. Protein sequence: CASSDRRGQLSTDTQYF.

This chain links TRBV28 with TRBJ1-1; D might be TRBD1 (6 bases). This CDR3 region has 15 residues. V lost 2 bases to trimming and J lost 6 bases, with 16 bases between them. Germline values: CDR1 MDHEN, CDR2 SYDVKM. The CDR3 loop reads CASSLHTDSRSEAFF. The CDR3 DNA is TGTGCCAGCAGTTTACATACGGACAGTCGGTCTGAAGCTTTCTTT.

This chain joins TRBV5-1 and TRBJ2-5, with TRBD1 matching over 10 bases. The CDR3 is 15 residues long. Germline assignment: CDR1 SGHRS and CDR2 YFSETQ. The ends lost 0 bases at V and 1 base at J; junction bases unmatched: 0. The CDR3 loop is CASSLGQGAQETQYF. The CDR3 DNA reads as TGCGCCAGCAGCTTGGGACAGGGGGCCCAAGAGACCCAGTACTTC.

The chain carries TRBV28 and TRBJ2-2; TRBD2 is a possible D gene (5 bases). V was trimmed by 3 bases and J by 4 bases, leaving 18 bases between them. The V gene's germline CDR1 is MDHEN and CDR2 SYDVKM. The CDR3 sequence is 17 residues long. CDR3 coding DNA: TGTGCCAGCAGTTTCGCTGGAGGAAGCAGTGGCACCGGGGAGCTGTTTTTT. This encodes CASSFAGGSSGTGELFF. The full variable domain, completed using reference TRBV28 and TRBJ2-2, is DVKVTQSSRYLVKRTGEKVFLECVQDMDHENMFWYRQDPGLGLRLIYFSYDVKMKEKGDIPEGYSVSREKKERFSLILESASTNQTSMYLCASSFAGGSSGTGELFFGEGSRLTVL.

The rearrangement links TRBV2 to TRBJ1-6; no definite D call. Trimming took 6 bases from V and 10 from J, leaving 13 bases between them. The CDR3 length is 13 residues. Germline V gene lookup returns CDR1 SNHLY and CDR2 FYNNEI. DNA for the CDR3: TGTGCCAGCAGCGAGGGCGTTGGATCACCCCTCCACTTT. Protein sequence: CASSEGVGSPLHF.

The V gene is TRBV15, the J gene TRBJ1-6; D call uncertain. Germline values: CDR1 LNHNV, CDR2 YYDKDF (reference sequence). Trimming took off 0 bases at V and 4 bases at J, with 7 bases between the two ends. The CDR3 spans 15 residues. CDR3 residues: CATSRDPVYNSPLHF. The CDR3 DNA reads TGTGCCACCAGCAGAGATCCCGTTTATAATTCACCCCTCCACTTT. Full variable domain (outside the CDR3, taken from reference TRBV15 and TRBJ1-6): DAMVIQNPRYQVTQFGKPVTLSCSQTLNHNVMYWYQQKSSQAPKLLFHYYDKDFNNEADTPDNFQSRRPNTSFCFLDIRSPGLGDTAMYLCATSRDPVYNSPLHFGNGTRLTVT.

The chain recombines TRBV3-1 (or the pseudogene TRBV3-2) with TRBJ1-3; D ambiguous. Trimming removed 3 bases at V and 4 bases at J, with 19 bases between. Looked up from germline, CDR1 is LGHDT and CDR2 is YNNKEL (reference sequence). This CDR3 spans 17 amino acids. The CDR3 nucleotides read TGTGCCAGCAGCCAGACAAGTTTCGGGCGGGAGGGAAACACCATATATTTT. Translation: CASSQTSFGREGNTIYF.

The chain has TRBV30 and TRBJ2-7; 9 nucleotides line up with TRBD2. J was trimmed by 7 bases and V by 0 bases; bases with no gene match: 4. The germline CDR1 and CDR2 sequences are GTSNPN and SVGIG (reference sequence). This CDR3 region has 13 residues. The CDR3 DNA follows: TGTGCCTGGAGTGTAAGGCGGGAGGGAGAGCAGTACTTC. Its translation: CAWSVRREGEQYF.

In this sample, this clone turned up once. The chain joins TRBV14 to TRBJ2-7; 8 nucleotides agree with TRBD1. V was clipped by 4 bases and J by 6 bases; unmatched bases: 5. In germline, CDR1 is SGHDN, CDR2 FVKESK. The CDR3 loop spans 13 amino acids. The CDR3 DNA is TGTGCCAGCAGCCCCCTAGACAGGGGCGAGCAGTACTTC. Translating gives CASSPLDRGEQYF.

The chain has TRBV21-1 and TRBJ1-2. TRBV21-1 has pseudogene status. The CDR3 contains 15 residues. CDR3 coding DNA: TGTGCCAGCAGCAAAGATGGCGGAGATAACTATGGCTACACCTTC. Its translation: CASSKDGGDNYGYTF.

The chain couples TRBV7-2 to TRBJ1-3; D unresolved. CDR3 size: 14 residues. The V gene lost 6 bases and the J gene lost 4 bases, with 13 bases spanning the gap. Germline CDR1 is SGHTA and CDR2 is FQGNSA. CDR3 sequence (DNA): TGTGCCAGCAGACTACAGAGAGGGGGAAACACCATATATTTT. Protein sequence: CASRLQRGGNTIYF.

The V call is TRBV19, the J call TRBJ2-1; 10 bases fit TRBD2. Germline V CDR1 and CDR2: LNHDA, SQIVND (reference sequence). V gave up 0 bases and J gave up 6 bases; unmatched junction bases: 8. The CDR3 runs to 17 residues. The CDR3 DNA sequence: TGTGCCAGTAGTATAGATCGAGGAGCGGGAGGGCTCAATGAGCAGTTCTTC. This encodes CASSIDRGAGGLNEQFF.

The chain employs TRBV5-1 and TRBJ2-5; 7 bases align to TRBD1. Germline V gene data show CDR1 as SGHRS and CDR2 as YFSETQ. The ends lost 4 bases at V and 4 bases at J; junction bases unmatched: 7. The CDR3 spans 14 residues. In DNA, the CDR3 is TGCGCCAGCAGCGCGCAGGGGGATGGAGAGACCCAGTACTTC. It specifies CASSAQGDGETQYF.

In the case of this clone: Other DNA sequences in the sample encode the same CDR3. The DNA for the CDR3 is TGTGCCAGCAGCTGGGACAGCTCCTATAATTCACCCCTCCACTTT. Translation gives CASSWDSSYNSPLHF. The chain is built from TRBV6-6 and TRBJ1-6, with 7 bases fitting TRBD1. The CDR3 consists of 15 residues. The V gene's germline CDR1 is MNHNY and CDR2 SVGAGI (reference sequence). The V gene end was trimmed by 6 bases and the J gene end by 0 bases; junction bases not matched to a gene: 2.

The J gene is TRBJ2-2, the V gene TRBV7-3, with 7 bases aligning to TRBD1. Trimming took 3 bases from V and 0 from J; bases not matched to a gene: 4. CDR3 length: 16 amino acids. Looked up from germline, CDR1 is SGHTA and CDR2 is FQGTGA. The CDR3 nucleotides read TGTGCCAGCAGCTTTAAAGACAGGGCGAACACCGGGGAGCTGTTTTTT. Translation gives CASSFKDRANTGELFF.

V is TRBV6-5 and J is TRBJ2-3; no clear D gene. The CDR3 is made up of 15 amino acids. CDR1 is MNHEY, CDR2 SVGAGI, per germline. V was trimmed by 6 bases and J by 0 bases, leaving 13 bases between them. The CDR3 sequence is CASRYGQTSTDTQYF. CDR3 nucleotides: TGTGCCAGCAGGTACGGGCAAACTAGCACAGATACGCAGTATTTT.

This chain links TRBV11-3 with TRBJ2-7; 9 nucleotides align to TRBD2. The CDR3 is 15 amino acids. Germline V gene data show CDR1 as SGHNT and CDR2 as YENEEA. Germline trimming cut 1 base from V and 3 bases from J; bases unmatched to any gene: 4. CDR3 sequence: CASSLGLAGYYEQYF. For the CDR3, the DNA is TGTGCCAGCAGCTTAGGGCTAGCGGGATACTACGAGCAGTACTTC.

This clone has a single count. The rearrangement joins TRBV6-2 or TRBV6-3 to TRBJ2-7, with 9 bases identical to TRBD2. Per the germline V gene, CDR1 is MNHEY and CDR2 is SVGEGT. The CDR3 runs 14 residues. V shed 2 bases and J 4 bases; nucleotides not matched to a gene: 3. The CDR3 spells CASSYATSGYEQYF. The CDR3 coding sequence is TGTGCCAGCAGTTACGCGACTAGCGGATACGAGCAGTACTTC.

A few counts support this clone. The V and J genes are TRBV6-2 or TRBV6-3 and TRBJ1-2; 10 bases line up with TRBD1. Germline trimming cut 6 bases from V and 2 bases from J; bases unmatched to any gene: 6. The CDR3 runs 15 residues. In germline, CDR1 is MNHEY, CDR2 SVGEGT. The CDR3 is CASSQTGGGNYGYTF. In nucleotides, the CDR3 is TGTGCCAGCAGCCAGACAGGGGGCGGCAACTATGGCTACACCTTC.

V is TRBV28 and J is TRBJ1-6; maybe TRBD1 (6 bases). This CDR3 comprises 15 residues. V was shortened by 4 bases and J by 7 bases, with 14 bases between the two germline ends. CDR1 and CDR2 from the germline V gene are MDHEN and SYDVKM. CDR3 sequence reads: CASSSTGTQNSPLHF. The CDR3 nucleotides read TGTGCCAGCAGTTCGACCGGGACACAAAATTCACCCCTCCACTTT.